This T cell receptor beta chain was observed in a study of neurological immune-mediated disorders. This clonotype was counted at least ten times. CDR3 size: 16 residues. The trim removed 5 bases at V and 2 bases at J, leaving 12 bases unmatched. In germline, CDR1 is SGHTA, CDR2 FQGNSA. TCRdb analysed the 5' RACE reads with MiXCR anew, one entry per CDR3 protein. This sample has 120,000 or so distinct CDR3 sequences, with about 3.2% found just once. The chain couples TRBV7-2 to TRBJ2-7; 7 bases are shared with TRBD2. The origin of this receptor is a woman aged 25-40 years with multiple sclerosis. Sequencing input: PBMCs. DNA of the CDR3: TGTGCCAGCAGCAACCGAAAGCCTAGCGGAACCTACGAGCAGTACTTC. Its protein is CASSNRKPSGTYEQYF. Full variable domain (remainder filled in from reference TRBV7-2 and TRBJ2-7): GAGVSQSPSNKVTEKGKDVELRCDPISGHTALYWYRQSLGQGLEFLIYFQGNSAPDKSGLPSDRFSAERTGGSVSTLTIQRTQQEDSAVYLCASSNRKPSGTYEQYFGPGTRLTVT.